This passage covers 30 T cell receptor beta chains from one sample sequenced in a study of T-cell memory formation after mild COVID-19 (dated by TCRdb to about 2021). Library preparation used 5' RACE. Sequencing was performed on an Illumina NovaSeq 6000. TCRdb cleaned the public reads at Q25 with fastp, built clones with MiXCR and kept in-frame beta chains. Each CDR3 protein appears once, grouped with its most common genes and DNA. The sample table holds fewer than 250,000 distinct CDR3 sequences, of which about 17% were seen once. The ten biggest clones cover 2.4% of the sample. Sequenced: PBMCs or a T cell subset sorted from them (not recorded which). The receptors come from an adult woman who had mild COVID-19 (a few samples of this study predate the infection). The sample titles of this study are shuffled in the database, so cell type and time point are left out; the donor was told from shared clones.

The chain employs TRBV30 and TRBJ1-5; D uncertain. Germline assignment: CDR1 GTSNPN and CDR2 SVGIG (reference sequence). Between the trimmed V and J ends, which lost 2 bases and 0 bases, there was a span of 11 bases. CDR3 size: 15 residues. The CDR3 DNA is TGTGCCTGGAGTCGGTTTGTGAATAGCAATCAGCCCCAGCATTTT. Translated, it gives CAWSRFVNSNQPQHF.

The chain combines TRBV12-3 or TRBV12-4 with TRBJ2-7, with D maybe TRBD2 (5 bases). The V gene lost 3 bases and the J gene lost 6 bases, with 21 bases spanning the gap. CDR3 length equals 16 residues. CDR3 coding DNA: TGTGCCAGCAGTTTTCGACTGACGATCGGAGGCAGCGAGCAGTACTTC. This encodes CASSFRLTIGGSEQYF.

This clonotype was detected a few times. The chain links TRBV20-1 to TRBJ1-1; D is unclear. The CDR3 extends over 12 amino acids. V lost 3 bases to trimming and J lost 3 bases, with 8 bases between them. Germline CDR1 DFQATT, CDR2 SNEGSKA (reference sequence). CDR3 amino acids: CSASLADTEAFF. As DNA, the CDR3 is TGCAGTGCTAGCCTCGCAGACACTGAAGCTTTCTTT.

This clonotype came up a few times. This rearrangement joins TRBV7-2 to TRBJ1-2; D is ambiguous. Germline V gene data show CDR1 as SGHTA and CDR2 as FQGNSA. V shed 5 bases and J shed 4 bases, with 14 bases lying between them. This CDR3 spans 14 amino acids. The CDR3 loop reads CASSPPGVGYGYTF. CDR3 in DNA: TGTGCCAGCAGCCCTCCGGGAGTCGGCTATGGCTACACCTTC.

The chain joins TRBV12-3 or TRBV12-4 to TRBJ1-3, with 7 bases fitting TRBD1. The V and J ends lost 5 bases and 2 bases, in that order; junction bases with no gene match: 9. This CDR3 has 16 amino acids. In DNA form, the CDR3 reads TGTGCCAGCAGTCCTCCGACAGGGATTACTGGAAACACCATATATTTT. Its protein is CASSPPTGITGNTIYF.

This clonotype occurred a few times. The genes are TRBV13 and TRBJ2-2, with 7 bases aligning to TRBD2. Trimming cost V 2 bases and J 4 bases; bases outside gene matches: 13. The CDR3 extends over 18 amino acids. Germline V gives CDR1 PRHDT, CDR2 FYEKMQ (reference sequence). The CDR3 DNA reads TGTGCCAGCAGCTTAAGGAGTGGGGCGGGAGCCCGCACCGGGGAGCTGTTTTTT. This gives the protein CASSLRSGAGARTGELFF.

This chain connects TRBV27 to TRBJ1-6; D is unclear. The length of the CDR3 is 16 residues. Germline-derived CDR1 and CDR2 are MNHEY and SMNVEV (reference sequence). V was clipped by 3 bases and J by 0 bases, with 9 bases between them. CDR3 amino acids: CASSFRRSSYNSPLHF. As DNA, the CDR3 is TGTGCCAGCAGTTTTAGGAGAAGCTCCTATAATTCACCCCTCCACTTT.

This clonotype has just a few counts. The chain joins TRBV20-1 to TRBJ2-7; D remains ambiguous. The V and J ends lost 4 bases and 3 bases respectively, with 19 bases between them. The germline V gene encodes CDR1 DFQATT and CDR2 SNEGSKA (reference sequence). The CDR3 length is 15 residues. Here the CDR3 reads CSAIEGLTGGYEQYF. In DNA form, the CDR3 reads TGCAGTGCTATCGAAGGCCTCACTGGTGGCTACGAGCAGTACTTC.

This clonotype was detected a few times. The genes are TRBV30 and TRBJ1-1, with 7 nucleotides matching TRBD1. With V trimmed by 2 bases and J by 5 bases, 5 bases remained unmatched. Per germline, CDR1 GTSNPN and CDR2 SVGIG (reference sequence). This CDR3 has 13 residues. CDR3 in DNA: TGTGCCTGGAGTACAGGGGTTAGGACTGAAGCTTTCTTT. Its protein is CAWSTGVRTEAFF.

V gene TRBV18 combines with J gene TRBJ1-2; the match to TRBD1 covers 10 bases. The CDR3 spans 13 residues. J lost 8 bases, V lost 3 bases, and 3 bases had no gene match. CDR1 and CDR2 from the germline V gene are KGHSH and LQKENI. The CDR3 sequence is CASSPDRGDGYTF. The CDR3 nucleotides are TGTGCCAGCTCACCGGACAGGGGGGACGGCTACACCTTC.

This clonotype came up many times. The rearrangement joins TRBV4-1 to TRBJ2-7; D ambiguous. The CDR3 has 14 residues. Trimming cost V 4 bases and J 1 base, with 11 bases left between them. Germline V gene data show CDR1 as MGHRA and CDR2 as YSYEKL. The CDR3 nucleotides are TGCGCCAGCAGCCCCTTAACCGGGTCCTACGAGCAGTACTTC. Its translation: CASSPLTGSYEQYF.

This clonotype occurred a few times. This chain connects TRBV5-1 to TRBJ1-1; maybe TRBD1 (5 bases). V lost 4 bases and J lost 4, with 20 bases in between. The CDR3 has 16 residues. Germline V gives CDR1 SGHRS, CDR2 YFSETQ. The CDR3 nucleotides are TGCGCCAGCAGCCCCCTCGAAGGTTCGGGGGGCACTGAAGCTTTCTTT. It encodes CASSPLEGSGGTEAFF. Complete variable domain (other parts from reference TRBV5-1 and TRBJ1-1): KAGVTQTPRYLIKTRGQQVTLSCSPISGHRSVSWYQQTPGQGLQFLFEYFSETQRNKGNFPGRFSGRQFSNSRSEMNVSTLELGDSALYLCASSPLEGSGGTEAFFGQGTRLTVV.

This clonotype was seen a handful of times. The J gene is TRBJ1-1, the V gene TRBV7-3, with D perhaps TRBD1 (5 bases). The CDR3 has 15 residues. Between the trimmed V and J ends, which lost 2 bases and 3 bases, there was a span of 13 bases. Germline V gene sequence: CDR1 SGHTA, CDR2 FQGTGA. CDR3 DNA sequence: TGTGCCAGCAGCTTATCTATTGGAGGGGACACTGAAGCTTTCTTT. Protein product: CASSLSIGGDTEAFF.

V usage is TRBV2 and J usage is TRBJ2-7; D unresolved. Per germline, CDR1 SNHLY and CDR2 FYNNEI. Trimming took 6 bases from V and 12 from J, leaving 18 bases between them. This CDR3 has 12 residues. The CDR3: CASSPRGPNRYF. The DNA for the CDR3 is TGTGCCAGCAGCCCTCGCGGACCAAATAGGTACTTC.

This rearrangement joins TRBV7-2 to TRBJ2-1, with D perhaps TRBD1 (6 bases). The V end lost 1 base, the J end lost 4 bases, and 11 bases lay between the germline ends. There are 15 residues in the CDR3. Germline V CDR1 and CDR2: SGHTA, FQGNSA. Here the CDR3 reads CASSLDWTAYNEQFF. The CDR3 coding sequence is TGTGCCAGCAGCTTAGATTGGACAGCTTACAATGAGCAGTTCTTC.

This clonotype was seen many times. V and J are TRBV12-3 or TRBV12-4 and TRBJ2-7; D is undetermined. The CDR3 spans 15 residues. Here the CDR3 reads CASARILSYPNEQYF. In DNA, the CDR3 is TGTGCTTCAGCTCGGATTTTGTCGTACCCCAACGAGCAGTACTTC.

This clonotype was counted only a few times. The chain uses TRBV4-3 and TRBJ1-2; tentatively, D is TRBD1 (6 bases). The V gene lost 8 bases and the J gene lost 6 bases, with 19 bases spanning the gap. Germline CDR1 LGHNA, CDR2 YSLEER. The CDR3 extends over 14 amino acids. The CDR3 here is CASSHGGQPDGYTF. For the CDR3, the DNA is TGCGCCAGCTCCCACGGGGGGCAACCCGATGGCTACACCTTC.

Here the CDR3 DNA reads TGTGCCAGCAGTTTGACGACAGCTCAGCCCCAGCATTTT. Encoded protein: CASSLTTAQPQHF. V and J are TRBV7-2 and TRBJ1-5, with D possibly TRBD1 on 5 matching bases. Trimming stripped 6 bases from V and 6 bases from J, with 12 bases between. The CDR3 spans 13 residues. Germline V gene data show CDR1 as SGHTA and CDR2 as FQGNSA.

CDR3 protein: CASSPTETQYF. The CDR3 region has the DNA TGTGCCAGCAGCCCAACGGAGACCCAGTACTTC. The gene calls are TRBV7-2 and TRBJ2-5; no clear D gene. V was clipped by 5 bases and J by 5 bases, with 6 bases between them. The CDR3 is 11 amino acids. Germline CDR1 SGHTA, CDR2 FQGNSA.

The rearrangement uses TRBV18 and TRBJ2-7; perhaps D is TRBD1 or TRBD2 (5 bases each). V lost 4 bases and J lost 7, with 14 bases in between. Germline CDR1 and CDR2: KGHSH and LQKENI. The CDR3 is 13 residues long. CDR3 nucleotides: TGTGCCAGCTCACTGGGACGAGTGGAAGAGCAGTACTTC. Its translation: CASSLGRVEEQYF.

This clonotype was counted a few times. V and J are TRBV7-2 and TRBJ2-7, with 9 bases lining up with TRBD1. The CDR3 consists of 14 residues. Germline lookup yields CDR1 SGHTA and CDR2 FQGNSA. With V trimmed by 5 bases and J by 6 bases, 8 bases remained unmatched. The DNA for the CDR3 is TGTGCCAGCAGCCGGTCGGGACAGGGAACCGAGCAGTACTTC. This encodes CASSRSGQGTEQYF.

This chain joins TRBV20-1 and TRBJ1-2, with 7 positions matching TRBD1. Germline V lookup: CDR1 DFQATT, CDR2 SNEGSKA (reference sequence). The V gene end was trimmed by 3 bases and the J gene end by 8 bases; junction bases not matched to a gene: 12. CDR3 length equals 14 residues. CDR3 region: CSASAGQQLGGYTF. The CDR3 coding sequence is TGCAGTGCTAGCGCGGGACAGCAACTGGGGGGCTACACCTTC.

This clonotype turned up a few times. V gene TRBV5-1 combines with J gene TRBJ2-4, with 10 bases identical to TRBD1. Trimming took 3 bases from V and 6 from J; bases not matched to a gene: 6. Germline lookup yields CDR1 SGHRS and CDR2 YFSETQ. The CDR3 consists of 15 residues. CDR3 DNA sequence: TGCGCCAGCAGCTCCGGGACAGGGGTTCCAAACATTCAGTACTTC. This gives the protein CASSSGTGVPNIQYF.

This clonotype was counted between two and nine times. This chain links TRBV7-2 with TRBJ1-5, with D possibly TRBD1 on 6 matching bases. Germline V gives CDR1 SGHTA, CDR2 FQGNSA. Trimming removed 8 bases from V and 3 bases from J, with 14 bases in between. There are 14 residues in the CDR3. CDR3 nucleotides: TGTGCCAGCGTCAGACCAGGGGTCAATCAGCCCCAGCATTTT. The encoded protein is CASVRPGVNQPQHF. Variable domain in full (rest from reference TRBV7-2 and TRBJ1-5): GAGVSQSPSNKVTEKGKDVELRCDPISGHTALYWYRQSLGQGLEFLIYFQGNSAPDKSGLPSDRFSAERTGGSVSTLTIQRTQQEDSAVYLCASVRPGVNQPQHFGDGTRLSIL.

This clonotype appeared many times. Germline is not matched at one junction end, which may reflect a read error. The gene calls are TRBV4-1 and TRBJ2-1; TRBD1 matches at 7 bases. The CDR3 is 14 residues long. The germline gives CDR1 MGHRA, CDR2 YSYEKL. CDR3 in amino acids: CASSQPSTGKGTLF. CDR3 nucleotide sequence: TGCGCCAGCAGCCAACCCTCGACAGGGAAGGGGACGCTCTTC.

This clonotype was observed a handful of times. The rearrangement joins TRBV7-3 to TRBJ1-1; 8 nucleotides match TRBD1. The CDR3 has 13 residues. Trimming cost V 7 bases and J 3 bases; bases outside gene matches: 4. Germline V CDR1 and CDR2: SGHTA, FQGTGA. The CDR3 nucleotides read TGTGCCAGCACCAGGGGGCGCGACACTGAAGCTTTCTTT. Translated: CASTRGRDTEAFF.

The table lists this clonotype with a few counts. The chain couples TRBV12-3 or TRBV12-4 to TRBJ2-1; the D gene is possibly TRBD1 (6 bases). The CDR3 has 15 amino acids. Between the trimmed V and J ends, which lost 5 bases and 1 base, there was a span of 12 bases. Here the CDR3 reads CASSILQGSYNEQFF. The CDR3 region has the DNA TGTGCCAGCAGTATATTACAGGGTTCCTACAATGAGCAGTTCTTC.

This clonotype has a handful of counts. The chain is built from TRBV5-8 and TRBJ2-7; weak D call: TRBD1 (6 bases). V lost 3 bases and J lost 0, with 16 bases in between. The CDR3 covers 16 residues. From germline, CDR1 is SGHTS and CDR2 YDEGEE. This CDR3 reads CASSSFTGISSYEQYF. CDR3 in DNA: TGTGCCAGCAGCTCATTTACAGGGATTAGCTCCTACGAGCAGTACTTC.

There are a few counts of this clonotype. Here the CDR3 reads CASSPEGSSYNEQFF. The CDR3 coding sequence is TGCGCCAGCAGCCCGGAGGGAAGCTCCTACAATGAGCAGTTCTTC. V and J are TRBV5-1 and TRBJ2-1; D perhaps matches TRBD2 (6 bases). This CDR3 comprises 15 residues. V lost 4 bases and J 0 bases, leaving 11 bases between the germline ends. Germline values: CDR1 SGHRS, CDR2 YFSETQ.

The chain has TRBV5-1 and TRBJ2-2; D may be TRBD1 (5 bases). V lost 0 bases and J 4 bases, leaving 13 bases between the germline ends. This CDR3 is built from 16 residues. Germline loops: CDR1 SGHRS, CDR2 YFSETQ. CDR3 in amino acids: CASSLDRIVFTGELFF. The CDR3 coding sequence is TGCGCCAGCAGCTTGGACAGGATCGTCTTCACCGGGGAGCTGTTTTTT.